These 15 T cell receptor beta chains were sequenced from one sample in a study of T cell repertoires in cytomegalovirus infection. TCRdb reprocessed the reads with MiXCR, giving one entry per CDR3 protein. The repertoire holds 45,000 to 50,000 distinct CDR3 sequences, with around 18% as singletons. The antigens these receptors bind are not known. The source was CD8+ T cells from cultured PBMCs, collected from culture after CMV antigen stimulation. These receptor sequences come from a human donor in good health (CMV status not recorded). Some clones in this sample may be carry-over from other donors' samples.

The chain recombines TRBV10-2 with TRBJ2-3; possible D gene TRBD2, 6 bases. Trimming removed 6 bases from V and 0 bases from J, with 13 bases in between. Per the germline V gene, CDR1 is WSHSY and CDR2 is SAAADI. This CDR3 region has 15 residues. The CDR3 DNA sequence: TGCGCCAGCAGCACGGAGGGACTTAGCACAGATACGCAGTATTTT. It yields the protein CASSTEGLSTDTQYF.

This clonotype has ten or more counts. The chain carries TRBV28 and TRBJ1-5; TRBD1 matches 10 bases. V trimming: 4 bases; J trimming: 6 bases; junction bases outside the gene matches: 6. This CDR3 region has 15 residues. Germline CDR1 is MDHEN and CDR2 is SYDVKM. CDR3 nucleotide sequence: TGTGCCAGCAGTTCCGGACAGGGGGTAGGTCAGCCCCAGCATTTT. Amino acid sequence: CASSSGQGVGQPQHF.

At least ten counts were recorded for this clonotype. The chain joins TRBV12-3 or TRBV12-4 to TRBJ1-1; unclear D gene. V was shortened by 3 bases and J by 8 bases, with 7 bases between the two germline ends. The CDR3 length is 11 residues. The CDR3 DNA follows: TGTGCCAGCAGTTTTGGCCGAGAAGCTTTCTTT. Protein product: CASSFGREAFF.

This clonotype was seen ten or more times. The chain joins TRBV20-1 to TRBJ1-3; tentative D call: TRBD1 (5 bases). The CDR3 runs 18 residues. The V and J ends lost 6 bases and 4 bases respectively, with 28 bases between them. Germline assignment: CDR1 DFQATT and CDR2 SNEGSKA (reference sequence). As DNA, the CDR3 is TGCAGTGCCCCAAGGGTGACAGAAGGCGCATATCGGGGAAACACCATATATTTT. It specifies CSAPRVTEGAYRGNTIYF.

The chain has TRBV11-3 and TRBJ2-3; no clear D gene. The germline V and J ends were trimmed by 2 bases and 5 bases, with 8 bases remaining between them. Germline CDR1 SGHNT, CDR2 YENEEA. The CDR3 extends over 13 amino acids. The CDR3 nucleotides read TGTGCCAGCAGCTTACTTTATAAAGATACGCAGTATTTT. This codes for CASSLLYKDTQYF.

This clonotype was detected ten times or more. The rearrangement links TRBV27 to TRBJ1-2, with D possibly matching TRBD1 (6 bases). The CDR3 is 14 residues long. Germline lookup yields CDR1 MNHEY and CDR2 SMNVEV (reference sequence). With 6 bases removed from V and 3 bases from J, the gap between germline ends came to 14 bases. The CDR3 here is CASSTAGDHYGYTF. DNA for the CDR3: TGTGCCAGCAGCACCGCAGGGGACCACTATGGCTACACCTTC.

The chain couples TRBV7-9 to TRBJ2-2; 8 nucleotides agree with TRBD2. CDR3 length: 16 amino acids. CDR1 is SEHNR, CDR2 FQNEAQ, per germline (reference sequence). V trimming: 9 bases; J trimming: 5 bases; junction bases outside the gene matches: 14. CDR3 in amino acids: CARSEREGVDTGELFF. The CDR3 nucleotides are TGTGCCAGAAGCGAACGGGAGGGAGTGGATACCGGGGAGCTGTTTTTT.

This clonotype was observed many times. The V gene is TRBV6-5, the J gene TRBJ1-5; D unclear. The length of the CDR3 is 14 residues. Trimming removed 8 bases from V and 1 base from J, with 12 bases in between. CDR1 and CDR2 from the germline V gene are MNHEY and SVGAGI. Here the CDR3 reads CASHRGGSNQPQHF. The DNA for the CDR3 is TGTGCCAGCCACCGGGGTGGGAGCAATCAGCCCCAGCATTTT.

The chain couples TRBV4-1 to TRBJ1-3, with 7 positions matching TRBD1. Germline CDR1 MGHRA, CDR2 YSYEKL. The length of the CDR3 is 13 residues. The V and J ends lost 4 bases and 8 bases, in that order; junction bases with no gene match: 5. The CDR3 DNA follows: TGCGCCAGCAGCCCCGACAGGGTGGACACCATATATTTT. Encoded protein: CASSPDRVDTIYF.

Many counts were recorded for this clonotype. This chain links TRBV7-6 with TRBJ1-3; D gene unclear. V was clipped by 5 bases and J by 0 bases, with 14 bases between them. This CDR3 contains 16 residues. Germline V gene data show CDR1 as SGHVS and CDR2 as FNYEAQ. CDR3 residues: CASSPGPGYSGNTIYF. CDR3 in DNA: TGTGCCAGCAGCCCCGGGCCGGGATACTCTGGAAACACCATATATTTT.

This clonotype has a handful of counts. The rearrangement uses TRBV4-3 and TRBJ2-7, with 8 bases lining up with TRBD2. Germline-derived CDR1 and CDR2 are LGHNA and YSLEER. The CDR3 has 16 residues. The V gene end was trimmed by 3 bases and the J gene end by 0 bases; junction bases not matched to a gene: 7. The CDR3 protein is CASSQGPSGSSYEQYF. The CDR3 bases are TGCGCCAGCAGCCAGGGCCCCAGCGGGAGCTCCTACGAGCAGTACTTC.

Many counts were recorded for this clonotype. The chain recombines TRBV4-1 with TRBJ2-7, with 10 bases that match TRBD2. Trimming took 1 base from V and 4 from J; bases not matched to a gene: 4. The CDR3 is made up of 15 amino acids. Germline loops: CDR1 MGHRA, CDR2 YSYEKL. For the CDR3, the DNA is TGCGCCAGCAGCCAAGGTCTAGCGGGGGTATACGAGCAGTACTTC. Its translation: CASSQGLAGVYEQYF.

This clonotype was seen at least ten times. The V and J genes are TRBV7-9 and TRBJ2-1; D unresolved. The CDR3 consists of 12 residues. CDR1 and CDR2 from the germline V gene are SEHNR and FQNEAQ (reference sequence). V lost 1 base and J 13 bases, leaving 11 bases between the germline ends. The CDR3 reads CASSLEPIEQFF. The CDR3 nucleotides read TGTGCCAGCAGCTTAGAGCCTATAGAACAGTTCTTC.

In its sample, this clonotype was seen many times. J is TRBJ2-1 and V is TRBV11-3; D is ambiguous. Germline CDR1 reads SGHNT; CDR2 reads YENEEA. The CDR3 totals 16 residues. The V gene lost 8 bases and the J gene lost 3 bases, with 20 bases spanning the gap. Here the CDR3 reads CASRKMGSRYYNEQFF. DNA for the CDR3: TGTGCCAGCCGAAAAATGGGGTCCAGGTACTACAATGAGCAGTTCTTC.

This clonotype was recorded a few times. V and J are TRBV4-2 and TRBJ2-1, with 13 bases matching TRBD2. The CDR3 is 17 residues long. Unmatched junction bases numbered 10, after V lost 4 bases and J lost 7 bases. Looked up from germline, CDR1 is LGHNA and CDR2 is YNFKEQ. CDR3 nucleotide sequence: TGTGCCAGCAGCCCGACTAGCGGGGGGCCCTTGGAGAATGAGCAGTTCTTC. It specifies CASSPTSGGPLENEQFF.